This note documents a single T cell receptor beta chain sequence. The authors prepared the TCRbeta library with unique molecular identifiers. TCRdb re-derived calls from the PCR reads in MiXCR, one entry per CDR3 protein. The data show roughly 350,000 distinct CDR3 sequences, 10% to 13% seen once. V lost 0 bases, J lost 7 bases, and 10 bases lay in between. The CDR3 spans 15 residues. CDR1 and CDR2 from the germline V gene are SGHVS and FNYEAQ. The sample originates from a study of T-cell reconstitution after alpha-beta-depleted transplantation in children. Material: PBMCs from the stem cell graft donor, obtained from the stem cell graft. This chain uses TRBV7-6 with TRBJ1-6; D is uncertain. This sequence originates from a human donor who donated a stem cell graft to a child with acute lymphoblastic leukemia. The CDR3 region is CASSLAIDSNSPLHF. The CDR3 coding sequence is TGTGCCAGCAGCTTAGCGATCGATTCGAATTCACCCCTCCACTTT.